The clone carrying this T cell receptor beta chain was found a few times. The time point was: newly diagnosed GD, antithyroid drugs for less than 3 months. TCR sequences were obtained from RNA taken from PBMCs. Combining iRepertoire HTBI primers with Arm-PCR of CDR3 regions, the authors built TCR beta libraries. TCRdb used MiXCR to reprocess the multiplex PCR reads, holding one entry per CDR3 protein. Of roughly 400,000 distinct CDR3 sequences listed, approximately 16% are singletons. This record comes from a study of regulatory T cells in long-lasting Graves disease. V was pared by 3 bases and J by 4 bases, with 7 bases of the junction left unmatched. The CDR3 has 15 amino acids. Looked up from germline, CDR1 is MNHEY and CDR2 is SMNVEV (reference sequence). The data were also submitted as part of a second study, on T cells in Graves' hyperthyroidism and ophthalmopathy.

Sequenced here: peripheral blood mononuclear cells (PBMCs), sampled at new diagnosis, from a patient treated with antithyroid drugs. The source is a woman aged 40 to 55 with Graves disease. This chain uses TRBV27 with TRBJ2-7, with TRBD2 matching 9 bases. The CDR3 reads CASSFLAGGHYEQYF. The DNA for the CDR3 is TGTGCCAGCAGTTTTTTGGCGGGAGGGCATTACGAGCAGTACTTC.